Detailed here is one T cell receptor (beta chain). This clone was recorded once. Which antigen it targets is not known. Per-base qualities were not stored, and no clone one base away is much larger. The CDR3 numbers 14 residues from cysteine through phenylalanine. The only DNA kept is the CDR3, 42 bases in frame from the first base. CDR1 and CDR2, looked up from the germline V gene, are SGHAT and FQNNGV. V ends up 3 bases short and J 6 bases short, with an unmatched junction base count of 4. This entry belongs to a study of glioma-infiltrating T cells after dendritic cell vaccination (dated by TCRdb to 2016 to 2018). With regard to the full study: A cohort of roughly 15 glioblastoma patients from Phase I and II dendritic cell vaccination trials was included, of whom 9 were newly diagnosed and 6 had recurrent disease. Between the early 2000s and the early 2010s, patients were given autologous tumor lysate-pulsed dendritic cell vaccination. Deep sequencing of TCR beta CDR3 regions was used to quantify tumor-infiltrating lymphocyte content and compare tumor and blood repertoires in dendritic cell-vaccinated glioblastoma patients. Patients received three intradermal dendritic cell vaccine injections at biweekly intervals in the arm below the axilla. The vaccine consisted of monocyte-derived dendritic cells cultured about 7 days with IL-4 and GM-CSF, then pulsed overnight with autologous tumor lysate. TCR sequencing metrics, including TIL content and tumor-blood repertoire overlap, were correlated with survival after dendritic cell vaccination. Results the study describes overall, beyond this receptor: TCR clonality showed no direct relationship with survival, which suggests that a diverse polyclonal response may matter. Longer time to progression and overall survival after dendritic cell vaccination were predicted by higher estimated pretreatment TIL content. The cohort was small and heterogeneous, and full blood and tumor sets were available for few patients, with initial-recurrent tumor pairs available for even fewer patients. The response model built on TCR overlap across three groups was characterized as speculative, with prospective validation still needed.

The time point label on this specimen signifies: after dendritic cell vaccination, including at tumor progression/relapse. Patients were selected on the basis of adequate residual fresh-frozen tumor tissue and more than two years of available survival data. Although molecular status otherwise differed among the glioblastoma patients, no patient had an isocitrate dehydrogenase mutation. PBMC were collected before vaccination, two weeks after the third vaccination, and at tumor progression if progression occurred. The Qiagen DNeasy Blood extraction Kit was used for extraction of genomic DNA. Using the immunoSEQ assay, TCRB CDR3 regions were amplified from roughly 1.8 micrograms of genomic DNA, or from all available DNA when less than that was on hand. The multiplex PCR employed 60 forward primers targeting TCR V beta segments and 13 reverse primers targeting J beta segments. To estimate the number of reads per starting template, synthetic control templates were added to each sample at limiting dilution. The Illumina HiSeq System generated 87 bp sequencing reads. Turning to the authors' computational methods: To remove PCR and sequencing errors, closely related sequences were merged with a nearest neighbor algorithm. TCR overlap was defined as the percentage of unique tumor TCR beta sequences that were also found in the peripheral blood of the same patient. Imported from immuneACCESS, the table was reduced by TCRdb to in-frame sequences with V and J called. These copies leave out some clones; in studies compared against another copy, an unresolved V gene accounts for under half, and the cause of the remainder is not known. Clone size and V and J calls were adopted from that table, with D and trimming inferred from the DNA. Present in this sample are 100,000 or so clones, 90% of which were seen just once. The top ten clonotypes cover 2.7% of the sample.

This specimen consisted of blood, obtained after dendritic cell vaccination. The sequence is built from TRBV11-2 and TRBJ1-2, with 10 central nucleotides matching TRBD1. The receptor's source is a human donor with glioblastoma. The CDR3 reads CASSLDGTGDGYTF. The sequence in DNA is TGTGCCAGCAGCTTGGACGGGACAGGGGATGGCTACACCTTC.